The 24 T cell receptor beta chains given below trace back to one sample, sequenced in a study of naive and memory T cell subsets. The treatment was: skin biopsy from PPD injection site in Mantoux-positive individual. An oligonucleotide containing a UMI was ligated to the 3' end of TCR cDNA. The SP2 primer and nested alpha and beta constant region primers amplified ligated cDNA in four rounds. One entry per CDR3 protein, called by TCRdb with MiXCR from the UMI-ligation and nested PCR reads. The data show tens of thousands of distinct CDR3 sequences, with about 6.7% seen just once and approximately 3.1% held by the top ten. Specimen: skin, collected from a tuberculin skin test site. The receptors shown here come from an adult in good health.

This clonotype was found a few times. The chain is built from TRBV5-4 and TRBJ2-5, with 11 bases that match TRBD1. The junction had 0 bases not matched to a gene; V was cut back by 0 bases and J by 2 bases. This CDR3 comprises 15 residues. Germline values: CDR1 SGHNT, CDR2 YYREEE (reference sequence). The CDR3 sequence is CASSLGDRGQETQYF. The CDR3 DNA is TGTGCCAGCAGCTTGGGGGACAGGGGGCAAGAGACCCAGTACTTC.

The sample holds many counts of this clonotype. The chain uses TRBV7-2 and TRBJ1-1; D not certain. Germline V lookup: CDR1 SGHTA, CDR2 FQGNSA. Trimming stripped 5 bases from V and 1 base from J, with 11 bases between. This CDR3 is built from 14 residues. CDR3 coding DNA: TGTGCCAGCAGCCCTGGCGCGGCGAACACTGAAGCTTTCTTT. This encodes CASSPGAANTEAFF.

This clonotype was recorded at least ten times. The chain is built from TRBV6-2 or TRBV6-3 and TRBJ2-7; D is ambiguous. The CDR3 length is 14 residues. Germline V lookup: CDR1 MNHEY, CDR2 SVGEGT. Trimming cost V 4 bases and J 2 bases, with 12 bases left between them. CDR3 bases: TGTGCCAGCAGTTCGTGGGAACCCCCCTACGAGCAGTACTTC. As protein: CASSSWEPPYEQYF.

This chain uses TRBV6-2 or TRBV6-3 with TRBJ1-5; no clear D. The CDR3 consists of 13 residues. Between the trimmed V and J ends, which lost 4 bases and 11 bases, there was a span of 15 bases. CDR1 is MNHEY and CDR2 is SVGEGT in the germline V gene. For the CDR3, the DNA is TGTGCCAGCAGTTTAACGTCGGCATTTGCCCAGCATTTT. It specifies CASSLTSAFAQHF.

This clonotype has just a few counts. The rearrangement links TRBV20-1 to TRBJ2-1, with D unclear. V lost 3 bases to trimming and J lost 3 bases, with 12 bases between them. From germline, CDR1 is DFQATT and CDR2 SNEGSKA (reference sequence). The CDR3 is made up of 14 amino acids. The CDR3 bases are TGCAGTGCTAGGGGCGGCTTAGACTACAATGAGCAGTTCTTC. Its protein is CSARGGLDYNEQFF.

The CDR3 sequence is CASSETVNYGYTF. CDR3 nucleotides: TGTGCCAGCAGTGAGACAGTCAACTATGGCTACACCTTC. The rearrangement joins TRBV14 to TRBJ1-2; D is perhaps TRBD1 (5 bases). Germline-derived CDR1 and CDR2 are SGHDN and FVKESK. The CDR3 contains 13 residues. Trimming took off 6 bases at V and 2 bases at J, with 10 bases between the two ends.

The chain employs TRBV15 and TRBJ1-5, with 7 positions matching TRBD1. The length of the CDR3 is 15 residues. V trimming: 5 bases; J trimming: 7 bases; junction bases outside the gene matches: 11. Germline V gives CDR1 LNHNV, CDR2 YYDKDF (reference sequence). CDR3: CATSLGTALRQPQHF. In nucleotides, the CDR3 is TGTGCCACCAGCCTGGGGACAGCCCTAAGACAGCCCCAGCATTTT.

This clonotype appeared a few times. The chain couples TRBV5-1 to TRBJ1-1; 9 positions match TRBD1. Germline V gene sequence: CDR1 SGHRS, CDR2 YFSETQ. Trimming cost V 3 bases and J 9 bases; bases outside gene matches: 9. The CDR3 consists of 14 residues. CDR3 bases: TGCGCCAGCAGCTATAACCGGGACAGGGAGCAAGCTTTCTTT. Its protein is CASSYNRDREQAFF.

To note about this clonotype: This could be a read error, since a much larger clone is one nucleotide away. The chain joins TRBV20-1 to TRBJ2-7; 12 nucleotides line up with TRBD2. The germline CDR1 and CDR2 sequences are DFQATT and SNEGSKA (reference sequence). Losses at the gene ends were 5 bases for V and 1 base for J; bases not matched to a gene: 6. This CDR3 is 15 amino acids long. The CDR3 loop reads CSASQLAGGSYEQYF. Written as DNA, the CDR3 is TGCAGTGCTTCTCAACTAGCGGGGGGTTCCTACGAGCAGTACTTC.

The genes are TRBV6-2 or TRBV6-3 and TRBJ1-3; TRBD1 is a possible D gene (5 bases). The length of the CDR3 is 14 residues. Germline lookup yields CDR1 MNHEY and CDR2 SVGEGT. The V gene lost 8 bases and the J gene lost 0 bases, with 11 bases spanning the gap. The DNA for the CDR3 is TGTGCCAGCTCGCGACAGAACTCTGGAAACACCATATATTTT. Residues: CASSRQNSGNTIYF.

The sample holds many counts of this clonotype. The chain combines TRBV10-3 with TRBJ2-7; unclear D gene. The CDR3 runs 13 residues. The germline V gene encodes CDR1 ENHRY and CDR2 SYGVKD. V was trimmed by 3 bases and J by 2 bases, leaving 8 bases between them. CDR3 protein: CAISEYGAYEQYF. CDR3 DNA sequence: TGTGCCATCAGTGAATACGGTGCCTACGAGCAGTACTTC.

A few counts support this clonotype. The CDR3 nucleotides read TGTGCCAGCAGCTTTGAGGGAATCTCTAATTCACCCCTCCACTTT. Amino acid sequence: CASSFEGISNSPLHF. The chain joins TRBV7-9 to TRBJ1-6, with D hard to call. The germline gives CDR1 SEHNR, CDR2 FQNEAQ (reference sequence). Deletions cut 3 bases from V and 6 bases from J, with 12 bases between. This CDR3 is 15 amino acids long. Complete variable domain (other parts from reference TRBV7-9 and TRBJ1-6): DTGVSQNPRHKITKRGQNVTFRCDPISEHNRLYWYRQTLGQGPEFLTYFQNEAQLEKSRLLSDRFSAERPKGSFSTLEIQRTEQGDSAMYLCASSFEGISNSPLHFGNGTRLTVT.

Ten or more counts support this clonotype. J is TRBJ2-3 and V is TRBV5-6; the D gene is possibly TRBD2 (6 bases). The CDR3 runs to 18 residues. The ends were cut back, 4 bases at V and 8 bases at J, with 29 bases in the middle. The germline CDR1 and CDR2 sequences are SGHDT and YYEEEE. CDR3 region: CASSPGGFGVSGGVTQYF. The CDR3 DNA is TGTGCCAGCAGCCCCGGAGGTTTCGGAGTCTCTGGAGGGGTTACGCAGTATTTT. Full variable domain (outside the CDR3, taken from reference TRBV5-6 and TRBJ2-3): DAGVTQSPTHLIKTRGQQVTLRCSPKSGHDTVSWYQQALGQGPQFIFQYYEEEERQRGNFPDRFSGHQFPNYSSELNVNALLLGDSALYLCASSPGGFGVSGGVTQYFGPGTRLTVL.

CDR3 in DNA: TGCAGCGTGGGGGTGGGGTCCCCTGGGCAGTTCTTC. This encodes CSVGVGSPGQFF. The V call is TRBV29-1, the J call TRBJ2-1; D tentatively fits TRBD1 or TRBD2 (5 bases each). V was clipped by 6 bases and J by 12 bases, with 18 bases between them. CDR3 length equals 12 residues. Germline V gene data show CDR1 as SQVTM and CDR2 as ANQGSEA.

The table lists this clonotype with a few counts. The V gene is TRBV5-6, the J gene TRBJ1-2; 11 positions match TRBD1. The V gene's germline CDR1 is SGHDT and CDR2 YYEEEE. The CDR3 has 15 amino acids. V gave up 4 bases and J gave up 4 bases; unmatched junction bases: 6. The CDR3 nucleotides are TGTGCCAGCAGCCCGGGACAGGGGGGATCCTATGGCTACACCTTC. It is translated as CASSPGQGGSYGYTF.

Ten or more counts support this clonotype. For the CDR3, the DNA is TGCGCCAGCAGGGCTGGACAGGGGTGGAATTCACCCCTCCACTTT. It yields the protein CASRAGQGWNSPLHF. The genes are TRBV10-2 and TRBJ1-6; TRBD1 matches 9 bases. CDR1 is WSHSY and CDR2 is SAAADI in the germline V gene. V lost 6 bases, J lost 7 bases, and 7 bases stayed unmatched. There are 15 residues in the CDR3.

This clonotype came up a few times. The genes are TRBV2 and TRBJ1-4; no clear D. The CDR3 spans 15 residues. The germline CDR1 and CDR2 sequences are SNHLY and FYNNEI. With 4 bases removed from V and 4 bases from J, the gap between germline ends came to 13 bases. The DNA for the CDR3 is TGTGCCAGCAGTGCCGCGGCGGCCGATAATGAAAAACTGTTTTTT. Translating gives CASSAAAADNEKLFF.

Ten or more counts support this clonotype. This chain uses TRBV5-1 with TRBJ2-7, with 8 bases lining up with TRBD1. The V gene's germline CDR1 is SGHRS and CDR2 YFSETQ. There are 14 residues in the CDR3. V lost 5 bases and J lost 0; bases outside the gene matches: 4. CDR3 DNA: TGCGCCAGCAGGGCCGGGACAGGCTCCTACGAGCAGTACTTC. Translated, it gives CASRAGTGSYEQYF.

Notes on this clonotype: A read error may be the cause here, since a much bigger clone is one base away. The V and J genes are TRBV27 and TRBJ2-1, with 7 bases aligning to TRBD1. The CDR3 length is 14 residues. With 6 bases clipped from V and 3 bases from J, the junction kept 5 bases outside the gene matches. Germline values: CDR1 MNHEY, CDR2 SMNVEV (reference sequence). The CDR3 is CASSRDRGYNEQFF. CDR3 sequence (DNA): TGTGCCAGCAGCCGGGACAGAGGCTACAATGAGCAGTTCTTC.

At least ten counts were recorded for this clonotype. This CDR3 is CSVGVAGELFF. Written as DNA, the CDR3 is TGCAGCGTCGGGGTGGCCGGGGAGCTGTTTTTT. The chain links TRBV29-1 to TRBJ2-2; maybe TRBD2 (5 bases). The V end lost 6 bases, the J end lost 6 bases, and 8 bases lay between the germline ends. The CDR3 covers 11 residues. Germline lookup yields CDR1 SQVTM and CDR2 ANQGSEA.

This clonotype was found many times. V and J are TRBV12-3 or TRBV12-4 and TRBJ2-3, with TRBD2 identical over 7 bases. The CDR3 runs 16 residues. The V gene end was trimmed by 3 bases and the J gene end by 0 bases; junction bases not matched to a gene: 6. CDR3 nucleotides: TGTGCCAGCAGTTTTGCCGTGCGGGAGAGCACAGATACGCAGTATTTT. This encodes CASSFAVRESTDTQYF.

To note about this clonotype: This could be a read error, since a much larger clone is one nucleotide away. The chain is built from TRBV5-4 and TRBJ2-3, with a possible D match to TRBD2 (7 bases). This CDR3 region has 18 residues. Germline V lookup: CDR1 SGHNT, CDR2 YYREEE (reference sequence). This CDR3 is CASGLGSGGAHSTDTQYF. In nucleotides, the CDR3 is TGTGCCAGCGGCTTGGGAAGTGGGGGGGCCCACAGCACAGATACGCAGTATTTT. The full variable domain, rest sourced from reference TRBV5-4 and TRBJ2-3, is ETGVTQSPTHLIKTRGQQVTLRCSSQSGHNTVSWYQQALGQGPQFIFQYYREEENGRGNFPPRFSGLQFPNYSSELNVNALELDDSALYLCASGLGSGGAHSTDTQYFGPGTRLTVL.

This clonotype was counted only a few times. The J gene is TRBJ1-2, the V gene TRBV6-1; tentatively, D is TRBD1 (5 bases). Germline CDR1 is MNHNS and CDR2 is SASEGT. V was pared by 3 bases and J by 0 bases, with 8 bases between. The CDR3 has 14 amino acids. In nucleotides, the CDR3 is TGTGCCAGCAGTGAGCGGGGCACTAACTATGGCTACACCTTC. It translates to CASSERGTNYGYTF.

The V and J genes are TRBV11-1 and TRBJ1-1; D gene ambiguous. Trimming pared 5 bases from V and 0 bases from J, leaving 10 bases between. The CDR3 has 14 amino acids. Germline V gives CDR1 SGHAT, CDR2 FQDESV (reference sequence). The CDR3 here is CASSRDSMNTEAFF. In nucleotides, the CDR3 is TGTGCCAGCAGCCGAGACTCAATGAACACTGAAGCTTTCTTT.